This T cell receptor beta chain emerged from a study of blood T cell repertoires in COVID-19 (TCRdb year 2020). Study-level background: Samples covering the acute and convalescent phases of COVID-19 were provided by collaborators in the United States, Italy and Spain. The repertoires were released in a freely available public database intended as a resource for research on the immune response to SARS-CoV-2. Where available, HLA class I and class II types were taken from metadata supplied by the sample provider and were not determined by assay-based typing. The dataset comprised deeply sampled blood TCRbeta repertoires from subjects exposed to, actively infected with, or recovered from COVID-19. The material from the prospective study consisted of cDNA or gDNA derived from T cells, B-cell-depleted T cells, or PBMCs. Nearly every sample came with metadata listing a de-identified subject ID, COVID-19 status, age in years and sex. The samples were drawn from two sources: the first 160 participants of the ongoing ImmuneRACE study, and 1,200 or so subjects contributed by 6 global collaborators.

Overall study results and their limits: Clinical and demographic metadata were provided uncurated, with the amount varying by source and participant.

The immunoSEQ Assay, a bias-controlled multiplex PCR, was used to amplify TCRbeta CDR3 regions from genomic DNA. On the authors' methods: The number of nucleated cells in each sample was estimated by amplification of reference gene primers within the assay. Sequence reads were collapsed and filtered to measure the absolute abundance of every unique TCRbeta CDR3 rearrangement. Productive Simpson clonality was computed per sample as the square root of Simpson's diversity index over productive rearrangements. Imported from immuneACCESS, the table was reduced by TCRdb to in-frame sequences with V and J called. These copies leave out some clones; in studies compared against another copy, an unresolved V gene accounts for under half, and the cause of the remainder is not known. D and trimming come from the DNA, and the V and J calls and clone size come from that table. The sample data list some 320,000 clones, and about 89% of these were observed just once. The top ten clonotypes cover roughly 5.2% of the sample.

As for this clone: The specificity of this receptor is unknown. The record has no base qualities; no much larger clone is one base away.

Enrolling through a virtual design, the prospective study's participants ranged in age from roughly 18 to 89 years and lived across some 23 United States geographic areas. To assign participants to cohorts, the prospective study relied on clinical history that participants themselves reported in a screening survey and a study questionnaire. Recovered participants in ImmuneRACE Cohort 3 were defined as having two consecutive negative NP/OP PCR tests, clearance from a healthcare professional, or resolution of symptoms. In the prospective study, whole blood, serum and a nasopharyngeal or oropharyngeal swab were collected from each participant by mobile phlebotomists. Participants in the prospective study had the option to provide additional blood draws and questionnaires over a roughly 2-month period. Before DNA extraction, prospective study blood samples were shipped either frozen or at room temperature.

The CDR3 sequence holds 15 residues, the cysteine and phenylalanine included. Of the read, only the CDR3 DNA is kept; its 45 bases are in frame from base 1. Germline trimming: 4 bases from V, 3 bases from J; junction bases outside gene matches: 4. The germline V gene encodes CDR1 SGHNT and CDR2 YYREEE (reference sequence). This receptor was obtained from a man between 60 and 75 years old who had recovered from COVID-19. Sequencing was done on a sample of PBMCs or T cells enriched from blood (not recorded which). The sequence is built from TRBV5-4 and TRBJ2-5; TRBD2 matches 12 bases in the middle. The sequenced DNA: TGTGCCAGCAGCCAACGACTAGCGGGAGAAGAGACCCAGTACTTC. This gives the protein CASSQRLAGEETQYF.